The 31 T cell receptor beta chains below all came from one sample that was sequenced in a study of CD8 T cells in Susac syndrome. Random hexamers were used to reverse transcribe the RNA input (roughly 0.5 to 1 ug). TCRdb reprocessed the immunoSEQ multiplex PCR reads via MiXCR and lists one record per CDR3 protein. The sample comprises roughly 180,000 distinct CDR3 sequences, around 96% of which are singletons, and 0.085% to 0.12% rests with the top ten. Sequenced input: CD4+ T cells from PBMCs. These receptor sequences come from a human donor in good health.

A single count supports this clonotype. The chain employs TRBV20-1 and TRBJ2-1; 7 nucleotides line up with TRBD1. Trimming took 3 bases from V and 6 from J; bases not matched to a gene: 5. Germline values: CDR1 DFQATT, CDR2 SNEGSKA (reference sequence). This CDR3 contains 13 residues. Here the CDR3 reads CSARDRQGNEQFF. As DNA, the CDR3 is TGCAGTGCTAGGGACCGACAGGGCAATGAGCAGTTCTTC.

Here the CDR3 reads CSKQTGTHNEQFF. The CDR3 nucleotides read TGCAGCAAGCAGACAGGGACCCACAATGAGCAGTTCTTC. The chain has TRBV29-1 and TRBJ2-1; 7 nucleotides agree with TRBD1. Germline values: CDR1 SQVTM, CDR2 ANQGSEA. The J segment lost 5 bases and the V segment lost 8 bases, leaving 9 bases of the junction unmatched. The CDR3 runs to 13 residues.

The CDR3 loop is CASSFSDRMGAFF. The CDR3 nucleotides are TGTGCCAGCAGTTTTTCCGACAGAATGGGAGCTTTCTTT. The chain combines TRBV27 with TRBJ1-1; perhaps TRBD1 as D (5 bases). Trimming took 3 bases from V and 10 from J, leaving 15 bases between them. The length of the CDR3 is 13 residues. Germline CDR1 MNHEY, CDR2 SMNVEV (reference sequence).

The chain couples TRBV5-1 to TRBJ2-7, with 7 nucleotides matching TRBD2. V lost 0 bases to trimming and J lost 5 bases; unmatched junction nucleotides: 5. Germline CDR1 SGHRS, CDR2 YFSETQ. The CDR3 totals 14 residues. The CDR3 reads CASSLVAGRNEQYF. DNA for the CDR3: TGCGCCAGCAGCTTGGTAGCGGGTAGGAACGAGCAGTACTTC.

The chain combines TRBV29-1 with TRBJ2-2, with a tentative D call TRBD2 (6 bases). The V gene's germline CDR1 is SQVTM and CDR2 ANQGSEA. CDR3 length: 14 residues. Trimming shortened V by 6 bases and J by 1 base, and 12 bases separated the two germline ends. This CDR3 is CSVADYLNTGELFF. Written as DNA, the CDR3 is TGCAGCGTCGCGGACTACCTGAACACCGGGGAGCTGTTTTTT.

This chain connects TRBV5-1 to TRBJ2-1; 8 bases align to TRBD2. Germline CDR1 is SGHRS and CDR2 is YFSETQ. CDR3 length equals 15 residues. The V and J ends lost 4 bases and 3 bases, in that order; junction bases with no gene match: 6. CDR3 sequence (DNA): TGCGCCAGCAGCGGACCGGGACTAGTCTACAATGAGCAGTTCTTC. Translation: CASSGPGLVYNEQFF.

The chain is built from TRBV20-1 and TRBJ2-1; TRBD1 matches at 8 bases. The CDR3 spans 14 residues. Trimming at V came to 6 bases and at J to 7 bases, leaving 11 bases not matched to a gene. The germline gives CDR1 DFQATT, CDR2 SNEGSKA (reference sequence). This CDR3 reads CSAPDRETTNEQFF. As DNA, the CDR3 is TGCAGTGCCCCGGACAGGGAGACCACAAATGAGCAGTTCTTC.

The V gene is TRBV11-2, the J gene TRBJ2-7; weak D call: TRBD1 (6 bases). Per germline, CDR1 SGHAT and CDR2 FQNNGV. The CDR3 spans 15 residues. Trimming removed 5 bases at V and 0 bases at J, with 14 bases between. CDR3 nucleotide sequence: TGTGCCAGCAGCCAAATAAGACAGGTCTCCTACGAGCAGTACTTC. Protein sequence: CASSQIRQVSYEQYF.

The chain has TRBV12-3 or TRBV12-4 and TRBJ2-1; maybe TRBD2 (6 bases). The V and J ends lost 4 bases and 0 bases respectively, with 16 bases between them. CDR3 length: 17 residues. CDR3 loop: CASSYSGRESSYNEQFF. CDR3 coding DNA: TGTGCCAGCAGTTATAGTGGGCGGGAAAGCTCCTACAATGAGCAGTTCTTC.

In its sample, this clonotype was seen once. The chain employs TRBV7-9 and TRBJ2-7, with 8 bases that match TRBD2. V lost 1 base and J lost 4; bases outside the gene matches: 6. CDR3 length: 15 residues. Germline-derived CDR1 and CDR2 are SEHNR and FQNEAQ (reference sequence). The CDR3 reads CASSLDGLAGYEQYF. CDR3 sequence (DNA): TGTGCCAGCAGCTTAGATGGACTAGCTGGGTACGAGCAGTACTTC.

The chain links TRBV29-1 to TRBJ2-3, with 12 bases lining up with TRBD2. The CDR3 has 15 amino acids. The ends lost 3 bases at V and 8 bases at J; junction bases unmatched: 9. CDR1 is SQVTM and CDR2 is ANQGSEA in the germline V gene. The DNA of the CDR3 is TGCAGCGTTGATGCTGCACTAGCGGGAGGCGGTACGCAGTATTTT. It specifies CSVDAALAGGGTQYF.

Here the CDR3 DNA reads TGCGCCAGCAGCCCCTCACGGGCAGGCACTGAAGCTTTCTTT. Its protein product is CASSPSRAGTEAFF. This chain joins TRBV5-1 and TRBJ1-1; no reliable D call. Trimming left V 4 bases short and J 4 bases short, with 14 bases between. CDR1 SGHRS and CDR2 YFSETQ come from the germline V gene. This CDR3 is built from 14 residues. Full variable domain (missing parts from reference TRBV5-1 and TRBJ1-1): KAGVTQTPRYLIKTRGQQVTLSCSPISGHRSVSWYQQTPGQGLQFLFEYFSETQRNKGNFPGRFSGRQFSNSRSEMNVSTLELGDSALYLCASSPSRAGTEAFFGQGTRLTVV.

CDR3 coding DNA: TGTGCCAGCTCACCGAGGGTCGGTGTAGCTTTCTTT. Encoded protein: CASSPRVGVAFF. The chain links TRBV18 to TRBJ1-1; D unresolved. The germline gives CDR1 KGHSH, CDR2 LQKENI. V was clipped by 3 bases and J by 10 bases, with 12 bases between them. The CDR3 is made up of 12 amino acids.

As regards this clonotype: Germline and junction disagree at one end, which may indicate a read error. As DNA, the CDR3 is TGCAGCGTAACCGGGACTAGCGGGACAGCCGAGGTCTTC. Translation: CSVTGTSGTAEVF. The chain has TRBV29-1 and TRBJ2-1; 13 bases fit TRBD2. CDR3 length equals 13 residues. The germline gives CDR1 SQVTM, CDR2 ANQGSEA.

The V and J genes are TRBV7-9 and TRBJ1-2, with 9 bases matching TRBD1. The CDR3 runs to 15 residues. Germline CDR1 reads SEHNR; CDR2 reads FQNEAQ (reference sequence). V was pared by 5 bases and J by 5 bases, with 9 bases of the junction left unmatched. The DNA for the CDR3 is TGTGCCAGCAGCCCACCCGGACAGGGGAGTTATGGCTACACCTTC. Its protein product is CASSPPGQGSYGYTF.

This clonotype came up a few times. The V call is TRBV20-1, the J call TRBJ1-5, with D hard to call. This CDR3 contains 12 residues. Looked up from germline, CDR1 is DFQATT and CDR2 is SNEGSKA (reference sequence). The V end was cut by 0 bases, the J end by 0 bases, with 0 bases between. DNA for the CDR3: TGCAGTGCTAGAGATAGCAATCAGCCCCAGCATTTT. Translation: CSARDSNQPQHF.

V usage is TRBV29-1 and J usage is TRBJ1-1; perhaps TRBD1 as D (6 bases). Germline CDR1 SQVTM, CDR2 ANQGSEA. The CDR3 runs 15 residues. Trimming removed 5 bases from V and 4 bases from J, with 20 bases in between. The CDR3 loop is CSVSGAAGGLTEAFF. DNA of the CDR3: TGCAGCGTTTCGGGCGCTGCGGGGGGCCTCACTGAAGCTTTCTTT.

The chain employs TRBV29-1 and TRBJ1-4; no reliable D call. V was shortened by 5 bases and J by 0 bases, with 7 bases between the two germline ends. CDR1 SQVTM and CDR2 ANQGSEA come from the germline V gene. The CDR3 extends over 13 amino acids. CDR3 DNA sequence: TGCAGCGTTCAGATAACAACTAATGAAAAACTGTTTTTT. Amino acid sequence: CSVQITTNEKLFF.

The CDR3 DNA sequence: TGTGCCAGCAGCCCTGGGCGGGAAAACGAGCAGTACTTC. As protein: CASSPGRENEQYF. The V call is TRBV7-2, the J call TRBJ2-7, with D possibly matching TRBD2 (6 bases). CDR1 SGHTA and CDR2 FQGNSA come from the germline V gene. V lost 5 bases and J 5 bases, leaving 13 bases between the germline ends. This CDR3 is built from 13 residues.

The chain uses TRBV20-1 and TRBJ2-1; 11 bases fit TRBD2. The length of the CDR3 is 17 residues. V lost 4 bases to trimming and J lost 4 bases; unmatched junction nucleotides: 12. Germline loops: CDR1 DFQATT, CDR2 SNEGSKA (reference sequence). CDR3 sequence (DNA): TGCAGTGCTACTCCCCGCCGACTAGCGGGACAATACAATGAGCAGTTCTTC. Its translation is CSATPRRLAGQYNEQFF.

V usage is TRBV29-1 and J usage is TRBJ2-1; D call uncertain. V dropped 4 bases and J dropped 2 bases, with 12 bases sitting between them. Germline CDR1 and CDR2: SQVTM and ANQGSEA. There are 14 residues in the CDR3. This CDR3 is CSVATLVAYNEQFF. CDR3 bases: TGCAGCGTTGCGACGTTAGTGGCCTACAATGAGCAGTTCTTC.

The rearrangement links TRBV6-2 or TRBV6-3 to TRBJ2-3, with unresolved D. The CDR3 sequence is 14 residues long. Trimming cost V 8 bases and J 2 bases, with 14 bases left between them. Germline CDR1 reads MNHEY; CDR2 reads SVGEGT. CDR3 in amino acids: CASLGTLVTDTQYF. The CDR3 nucleotides are TGTGCCAGCTTGGGAACGTTAGTCACAGATACGCAGTATTTT.

This CDR3 reads CASSLAVANEQFF. The CDR3 DNA reads as TGTGCCAGCAGCTTAGCGGTAGCTAATGAGCAGTTCTTC. The rearrangement links TRBV7-2 to TRBJ2-1; D uncertain. V was shortened by 0 bases and J by 7 bases, with 7 bases between the two germline ends. This CDR3 is built from 13 residues. CDR1 and CDR2 from the germline V gene are SGHTA and FQGNSA.

The chain uses TRBV3-1 and TRBJ2-4, with 11 bases aligning to TRBD2. This CDR3 is built from 17 residues. CDR1 and CDR2 (germline): LGHDT, YNNKEL (reference sequence). Germline trimming cut 3 bases from V and 4 bases from J; bases unmatched to any gene: 8. The CDR3 nucleotides are TGTGCCAGCAGCCATGCGGGACTAGCGGATACTAAAAACATTCAGTACTTC. It yields the protein CASSHAGLADTKNIQYF.

The gene calls are TRBV12-3 or TRBV12-4 and TRBJ1-1; D gene ambiguous. CDR3 size: 11 residues. With 5 bases removed from V and 7 bases from J, the gap between germline ends came to 8 bases. The CDR3 loop is CASSEAIEAFF. The CDR3 DNA sequence: TGTGCCAGCAGTGAAGCGATTGAAGCTTTCTTT.

The rearrangement links TRBV4-3 to TRBJ2-7; tentative D call: TRBD2 (5 bases). The CDR3 spans 12 residues. Germline V lookup: CDR1 LGHNA, CDR2 YSLEER. Trimming took 4 bases from V and 7 from J, leaving 11 bases between them. The CDR3 DNA reads as TGCGCCAGCAGCCTAGTAGGAGGAGAGCAGTACTTC. Protein: CASSLVGGEQYF.

This chain links TRBV28 with TRBJ2-1, with a weak D call TRBD2 (6 bases). The CDR3 is 16 residues long. V gave up 6 bases and J gave up 9 bases, with 24 bases separating them. Germline-derived CDR1 and CDR2 are MDHEN and SYDVKM. The CDR3 bases are TGTGCCAGCAGCCGGTCCGGGACTCGGCTATCTGTTGAGCAGTTCTTC. It codes for CASSRSGTRLSVEQFF.

The V and J genes are TRBV12-3 or TRBV12-4 and TRBJ2-7; the D gene is possibly TRBD2 (6 bases). The V and J ends lost 6 bases and 7 bases respectively, with 22 bases between them. The CDR3 covers 15 residues. The CDR3 loop reads CASSRNRDSLHEQYF. The CDR3 DNA follows: TGTGCCAGCAGCCGGAACCGGGACTCCCTTCATGAGCAGTACTTC.

The chain has TRBV29-1 and TRBJ1-1, with 10 positions matching TRBD1. The CDR3 contains 13 residues. In germline, CDR1 is SQVTM, CDR2 ANQGSEA. Trimming took 8 bases from V and 2 from J; bases not matched to a gene: 5. CDR3 DNA: TGCAGCTACCGACAGGGGGCCAACACTGAAGCTTTCTTT. It yields the protein CSYRQGANTEAFF.

This clonotype is a singleton in its sample. This sequence joins TRBV20-1 and TRBJ2-7; 9 nucleotides agree with TRBD2. Looked up from germline, CDR1 is DFQATT and CDR2 is SNEGSKA (reference sequence). This CDR3 contains 14 residues. The ends lost 4 bases at V and 3 bases at J; junction bases unmatched: 7. Here the CDR3 DNA reads TGCAGTGCTATTCTAGCGGGGAGACTCTACGAGCAGTACTTC. Translated, it gives CSAILAGRLYEQYF.

The chain couples TRBV3-1 to TRBJ1-2, with 8 positions matching TRBD1. This CDR3 comprises 15 residues. Unmatched junction bases numbered 8, after V lost 3 bases and J lost 5 bases. Germline V CDR1 and CDR2: LGHDT, YNNKEL (reference sequence). The CDR3 loop reads CASSQGQAARYGYTF. The CDR3 nucleotides are TGTGCCAGCAGCCAGGGACAGGCAGCCCGTTATGGCTACACCTTC.